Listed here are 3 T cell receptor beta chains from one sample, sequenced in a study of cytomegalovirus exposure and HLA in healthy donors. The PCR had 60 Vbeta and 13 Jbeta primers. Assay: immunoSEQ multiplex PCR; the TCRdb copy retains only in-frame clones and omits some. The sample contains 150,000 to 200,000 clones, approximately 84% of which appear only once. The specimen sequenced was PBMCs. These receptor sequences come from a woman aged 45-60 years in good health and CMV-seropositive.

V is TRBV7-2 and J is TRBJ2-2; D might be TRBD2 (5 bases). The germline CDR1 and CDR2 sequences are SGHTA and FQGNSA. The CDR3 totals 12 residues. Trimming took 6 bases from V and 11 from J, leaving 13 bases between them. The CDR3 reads CASSTTPGELFF. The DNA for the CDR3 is TGTGCCAGCAGTACCACACCGGGAGAGCTGTTTTTT.

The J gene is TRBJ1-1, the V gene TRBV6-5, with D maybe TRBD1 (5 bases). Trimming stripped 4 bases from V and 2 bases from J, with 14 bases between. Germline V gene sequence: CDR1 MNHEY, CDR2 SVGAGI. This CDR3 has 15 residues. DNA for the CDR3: TGTGCCAGCAGTTCAGATGGGGCCTTAAACACTGAAGCTTTCTTT. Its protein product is CASSSDGALNTEAFF.

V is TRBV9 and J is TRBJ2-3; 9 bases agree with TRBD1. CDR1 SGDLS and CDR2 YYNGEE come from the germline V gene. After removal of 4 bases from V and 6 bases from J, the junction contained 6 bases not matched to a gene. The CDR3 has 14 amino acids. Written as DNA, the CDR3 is TGTGCCAGCAGCCCGGGACAGGGAAGGGATACGCAGTATTTT. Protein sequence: CASSPGQGRDTQYF.